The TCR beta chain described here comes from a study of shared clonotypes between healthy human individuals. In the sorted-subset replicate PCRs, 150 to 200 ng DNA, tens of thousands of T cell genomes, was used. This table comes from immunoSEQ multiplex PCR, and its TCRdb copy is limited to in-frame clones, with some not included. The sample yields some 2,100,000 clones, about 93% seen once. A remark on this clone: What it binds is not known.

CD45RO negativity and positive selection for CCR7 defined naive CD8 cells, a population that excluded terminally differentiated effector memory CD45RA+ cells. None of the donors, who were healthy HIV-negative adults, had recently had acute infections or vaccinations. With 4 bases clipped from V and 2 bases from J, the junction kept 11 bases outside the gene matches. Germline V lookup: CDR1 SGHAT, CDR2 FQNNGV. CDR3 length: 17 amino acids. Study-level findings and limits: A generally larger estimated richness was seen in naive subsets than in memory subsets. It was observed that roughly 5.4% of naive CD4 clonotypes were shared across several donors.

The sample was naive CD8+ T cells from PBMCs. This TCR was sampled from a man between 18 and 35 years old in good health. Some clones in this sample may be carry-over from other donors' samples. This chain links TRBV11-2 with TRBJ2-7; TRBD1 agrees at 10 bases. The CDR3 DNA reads TGTGCCAGCAGCTCAGATTACCGGGACAGGGGTCCCTACGAGCAGTACTTC. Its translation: CASSSDYRDRGPYEQYF.